Shown below are 7 T cell receptor beta chains from a single sample sequenced in a study of CD8 T cells in Susac syndrome. A quantity of roughly 0.5 to 1 ug RNA underwent reverse transcription using random hexamers. MiXCR, applied by TCRdb to the immunoSEQ multiplex PCR reads, yields one record per CDR3 protein. The sample has about 210,000 distinct CDR3 sequences; 95% are singletons. Input material: CD4+ T cells from PBMCs. The receptors come from a human donor with multiple sclerosis.

The gene calls are TRBV27 and TRBJ2-7; 11 positions agree with TRBD1. V dropped 5 bases and J dropped 2; count of bases not matched to a gene: 14. The CDR3 has 18 residues. Germline CDR1 reads MNHEY; CDR2 reads SMNVEV (reference sequence). CDR3 sequence (DNA): TGTGCCAGCAGTCCCGGGACAGGGGGACCCCGAATTGCCTACGAGCAGTACTTC. This encodes CASSPGTGGPRIAYEQYF.

The V and J genes are TRBV20-1 and TRBJ1-6; a possible D gene is TRBD1 (6 bases). The ends were cut back, 6 bases at V and 6 bases at J, with 9 bases in the middle. CDR1 and CDR2 from the germline V gene are DFQATT and SNEGSKA (reference sequence). The CDR3 totals 12 residues. The CDR3 region is CSAGQLNSPLHF. Written as DNA, the CDR3 is TGCAGTGCCGGACAGCTTAATTCACCCCTCCACTTT.

The genes are TRBV30 and TRBJ2-1; no definite D call. The CDR3 is 13 amino acids. Between the trimmed V and J ends, which lost 4 bases and 1 base, there was a span of 8 bases. Germline CDR1 and CDR2: GTSNPN and SVGIG (reference sequence). DNA for the CDR3: TGTGCCTGGAAGGGCAATTCCTACAATGAGCAGTTCTTC. This sequence encodes CAWKGNSYNEQFF.

The table lists this clonotype with a count of one. The genes are TRBV7-3 and TRBJ2-3; the match to TRBD2 covers 10 bases. CDR1 SGHTA and CDR2 FQGTGA come from the germline V gene. V was pared by 4 bases and J by 4 bases, with 8 bases of the junction left unmatched. The length of the CDR3 is 16 residues. The CDR3 DNA sequence: TGTGCCAGCAGCTACTCGACTAGCGGGTTATCAGATACGCAGTATTTT. The encoded protein is CASSYSTSGLSDTQYF.

Only one count was recorded for this clonotype. This sequence joins TRBV15 and TRBJ2-7; 13 bases are shared with TRBD2. From germline, CDR1 is LNHNV and CDR2 YYDKDF (reference sequence). J lost 4 bases, V lost 4 bases, and 4 bases had no gene match. CDR3 length equals 15 residues. The CDR3 protein is CATSKLAGGPYEQYF. The CDR3 DNA reads TGTGCCACCAGCAAACTAGCGGGAGGGCCATACGAGCAGTACTTC.

The chain has TRBV29-1 and TRBJ2-7, with 7 bases aligning to TRBD1. The CDR3 is 12 amino acids. V dropped 6 bases and J dropped 2; count of bases not matched to a gene: 4. The germline V gene encodes CDR1 SQVTM and CDR2 ANQGSEA. The CDR3 DNA is TGCAGCGTCCGGGACAGACCCTACGAGCAGTACTTC. Its protein product is CSVRDRPYEQYF.

The chain employs TRBV23-1 and TRBJ1-6; TRBD1 matches 8 bases. TRBV23-1 is given ORF status, its function remaining uncertain. The V segment lost 6 bases and the J segment 7 bases; nucleotides outside the gene matches: 17. The CDR3 length is 18 residues. The CDR3 spells CASSPPRTGPLFNSPLHF. The CDR3 DNA is TGCGCCAGCAGCCCACCTCGGACAGGGCCTCTATTCAATTCACCCCTCCACTTT.